Each of the 19 T cell receptor beta chains below was sequenced from the same sample in a study of cytotoxic CD8 clonotypes in ibrutinib-treated CLL. Assay used: immunoSEQ multiplex PCR; TCRdb lists only in-frame clones, some missing. The data hold 150,000 to 250,000 clones, with about 72% observed a single time. This specimen consisted of PBMCs, obtained after 24 months of ibrutinib treatment. The receptors were sampled from a human donor with chronic lymphocytic leukemia.

The chain joins TRBV19 to TRBJ2-1, with D possibly being TRBD1 (5 bases). CDR1 is LNHDA and CDR2 is SQIVND in the germline V gene (reference sequence). The CDR3 has 12 residues. Deletions cut 8 bases from V and 8 bases from J, with 13 bases between. Here the CDR3 DNA reads TGTGCCAGTGCGCAGGGTTTGCATGAGCAGTTCTTC. Translating gives CASAQGLHEQFF.

The J gene is TRBJ2-1, the V gene TRBV7-2; D unresolved. CDR3 length: 14 residues. V shed 4 bases and J shed 0 bases, with 7 bases lying between them. Germline V lookup: CDR1 SGHTA, CDR2 FQGNSA. CDR3: CASSSRSSYNEQFF. For the CDR3, the DNA is TGTGCCAGCAGCTCGAGGAGCTCCTACAATGAGCAGTTCTTC.

V gene TRBV6-5 combines with J gene TRBJ1-1; 9 bases are shared with TRBD1. The germline V gene encodes CDR1 MNHEY and CDR2 SVGAGI. CDR3 size: 13 residues. With 4 bases clipped from V and 3 bases from J, the junction kept 0 bases outside the gene matches. Here the CDR3 reads CASSWTGDTEAFF. CDR3 sequence (DNA): TGTGCCAGCAGTTGGACAGGGGACACTGAAGCTTTCTTT.

This chain links TRBV10-3 with TRBJ2-3; a weak D match, TRBD1 (7 bases). The CDR3 extends over 16 amino acids. V lost 3 bases and J lost 0, with 13 bases in between. The germline gives CDR1 ENHRY, CDR2 SYGVKD. CDR3 amino acids: CAISEGRGTSTDTQYF. Written as DNA, the CDR3 is TGTGCCATCAGTGAAGGCAGGGGGACTAGCACAGATACGCAGTATTTT.

The V and J genes are TRBV7-9 and TRBJ2-7; TRBD2 agrees at 13 bases. Trimming at V came to 2 bases and at J to 4 bases, leaving 11 bases not matched to a gene. Germline CDR1 reads SEHNR; CDR2 reads FQNEAQ (reference sequence). CDR3 length equals 18 residues. CDR3: CASSLRRGLAGVSYEQYF. The CDR3 nucleotides read TGTGCCAGCAGCTTAAGACGAGGACTAGCGGGAGTCTCGTACGAGCAGTACTTC.

This clone was counted between two and nine times. Here the CDR3 DNA reads TGTGCCAGCAGCGGATATAGGGATGAGCAGTTCTTC. It is translated as CASSGYRDEQFF. The chain is built from TRBV9 and TRBJ2-1; D remains ambiguous. This CDR3 contains 12 residues. Looked up from germline, CDR1 is SGDLS and CDR2 is YYNGEE. Trimming removed 3 bases from V and 8 bases from J, with 9 bases in between.

The chain has TRBV6-1 and TRBJ1-5; perhaps TRBD1 as D (5 bases). Trimming stripped 5 bases from V and 7 bases from J, with 9 bases between. This CDR3 region has 12 residues. The V gene's germline CDR1 is MNHNS and CDR2 SASEGT. The CDR3 reads CASSIQGQPQHF. The DNA of the CDR3 is TGTGCCAGCAGTATTCAGGGCCAGCCCCAGCATTTT.

This rearrangement joins TRBV4-3 to TRBJ2-3, with D unresolved. In germline, CDR1 is LGHNA, CDR2 YSLEER. The CDR3 runs to 15 residues. The ends were cut back, 5 bases at V and 0 bases at J, with 12 bases in the middle. The CDR3, as DNA: TGCGCCAGCAGCGGAGCAGTCCCTAGCACAGATACGCAGTATTTT. Protein product: CASSGAVPSTDTQYF.

This clone has only a few counts. The chain carries TRBV27 and TRBJ2-1; D is ambiguous. The CDR3 has 13 residues. CDR1 and CDR2 from the germline V gene are MNHEY and SMNVEV (reference sequence). The V end lost 5 bases, the J end lost 6 bases, and 11 bases lay between the germline ends. The CDR3 nucleotides read TGTGCCAGCAGTATCAACAGAGTCAATGAGCAGTTCTTC. This gives the protein CASSINRVNEQFF.

This chain uses TRBV2 with TRBJ2-7; 7 nucleotides line up with TRBD2. Germline trimming cut 2 bases from V and 3 bases from J; bases unmatched to any gene: 4. CDR1 SNHLY and CDR2 FYNNEI come from the germline V gene. The CDR3 totals 14 residues. The CDR3 DNA reads as TGTGCCAGCAGTGAACGATCTAGCGGCTACGAGCAGTACTTC. Translated, it gives CASSERSSGYEQYF.

J is TRBJ1-3 and V is TRBV6-1; TRBD1 is a possible D gene (6 bases). From germline, CDR1 is MNHNS and CDR2 SASEGT. This CDR3 has 16 amino acids. V lost 2 bases and J lost 3, with 14 bases in between. CDR3: CASSEMLRGGGNTIYF. Here the CDR3 DNA reads TGTGCCAGCAGTGAAATGCTCAGGGGAGGTGGAAACACCATATATTTT.

This chain uses TRBV12-5 with TRBJ1-1; D is possibly TRBD1 (6 bases). Germline-derived CDR1 and CDR2 are LGHNT and FRNRAP. Trimming stripped 3 bases from V and 0 bases from J, with 11 bases between. The CDR3 runs to 15 residues. The CDR3 DNA follows: TGTGCTAGTGGTTTAACCGGGGGCATGAACACTGAAGCTTTCTTT. This translates into CASGLTGGMNTEAFF. The variable domain in full, with the rest retrieved from reference TRBV12-5 and TRBJ1-1, is DARVTQTPRHKVTEMGQEVTMRCQPILGHNTVFWYRQTMMQGLELLAYFRNRAPLDDSGMPKDRFSAEMPDATLATLKIQPSEPRDSAVYFCASGLTGGMNTEAFFGQGTRLTVV.

Remarks on this clone: This CDR3 is also generated by other DNA sequences in the sample. The chain combines TRBV5-1 with TRBJ2-1; 10 bases line up with TRBD2. The CDR3 has 15 residues. CDR1 is SGHRS and CDR2 is YFSETQ in the germline V gene. The V segment lost 0 bases and the J segment 4 bases; nucleotides outside the gene matches: 1. The chain's CDR3 is CASSLGTSGYNEQFF. As DNA, the CDR3 is TGCGCCAGCAGCTTGGGGACTAGCGGTTACAATGAGCAGTTCTTC.

This sequence joins TRBV10-2 and TRBJ2-1; D may be TRBD2 (5 bases). V shed 3 bases and J shed 7 bases, with 16 bases lying between them. Germline assignment: CDR1 WSHSY and CDR2 SAAADI. The CDR3 extends over 15 amino acids. This chain's CDR3 is CASSEMRPPGNEQFF. The CDR3 nucleotides read TGCGCCAGCAGTGAAATGAGGCCGCCGGGGAATGAGCAGTTCTTC.

This clone was seen once. The chain recombines TRBV2 with TRBJ2-7, with D perhaps matching TRBD2 (5 bases). CDR3 size: 15 residues. The V and J ends lost 1 base and 2 bases respectively, with 12 bases between them. Germline CDR1 reads SNHLY; CDR2 reads FYNNEI. The CDR3 DNA sequence: TGTGCCAGCAGTGAAGTTCTCCGGGGAGCCTACGAGCAGTACTTC. Amino acid sequence: CASSEVLRGAYEQYF.

This chain uses TRBV18 with TRBJ1-1; TRBD1 aligns across 11 bases. Germline CDR1 KGHSH, CDR2 LQKENI. Trimming removed 5 bases from V and 4 bases from J; junction bases left unmatched: 6. The CDR3 covers 15 residues. The CDR3, as DNA: TGTGCCAGCTCATCGCCCGGGACAGGGGGCACTGAAGCTTTCTTT. Translation: CASSSPGTGGTEAFF.

Only a few counts were recorded for this clone. The chain employs TRBV28 and TRBJ2-2; 12 bases are shared with TRBD2. The CDR3 loop spans 15 amino acids. The ends lost 5 bases at V and 2 bases at J; junction bases unmatched: 0. Germline values: CDR1 MDHEN, CDR2 SYDVKM. The CDR3 spells CASSGLAGNTGELFF. CDR3 nucleotides: TGTGCCAGCAGTGGACTAGCGGGAAACACCGGGGAGCTGTTTTTT.

The V call is TRBV27, the J call TRBJ2-7, with 10 positions matching TRBD2. The CDR3 is 18 residues long. The V segment lost 0 bases and the J segment 3 bases; nucleotides outside the gene matches: 11. Germline V lookup: CDR1 MNHEY, CDR2 SMNVEV (reference sequence). The CDR3 DNA reads TGTGCCAGCAGTTTATCGGTATGGCTAGCGGGAGATGGCTACGAGCAGTACTTC. Amino acids: CASSLSVWLAGDGYEQYF.

The V and J genes are TRBV25-1 and TRBJ1-1, with D hard to call. The germline CDR1 and CDR2 sequences are MGHDK and SYGVNS. V was clipped by 6 bases and J by 8 bases, with 13 bases between them. The CDR3 runs 12 residues. The CDR3 sequence: CASSYGRGEAFF. The CDR3 DNA follows: TGTGCCAGCAGCTACGGGCGGGGAGAAGCTTTCTTT.